The rows below give T cell receptor beta chains drawn from one sample of a study of blood T cell repertoires in COVID-19. The method was immunoSEQ multiplex PCR; TCRdb's version includes in-frame clones alone and lacks a portion of them. The table has around 450,000 clones, about nine tenths seen once; the top ten hold 0.7%. Sequencing was carried out using PBMCs or T cells enriched from blood (not recorded which). These receptor sequences come from a woman in her late teens or twenties who had recovered from COVID-19. The CDR3 runs from the conserved cysteine through the conserved F or W. The order of the fields is clone size, J gene, V gene, D gene, CDR3 protein, CDR3 DNA. A D gene is named only where the DNA matches it firmly. The size field is filled for only some rows; it gives once, few, many or a size class.

>NA|TRBJ1-1|TRBV7-8|TRBD1
CASSLFIPLRQGVNTEAFF
TGTGCCAGCAGCTTATTTATACCTTTACGACAGGGGGTGAACACTGAAGCTTTCTTT
>NA|TRBJ1-5|TRBV18|NA
CASSSADQPQHF
TGTGCCAGCTCCTCGGCGGATCAGCCCCAGCATTTT
>NA|TRBJ2-5|TRBV5-4|TRBD2
CASSLGSGDQETQYF
TGTGCCAGCAGCTTGGGTAGCGGGGACCAAGAGACCCAGTACTTC
>NA|TRBJ1-6|TRBV19|NA
CASSRSDSYSPLHF
TGTGCCAGTAGTAGATCGGACAGCTATTCACCCCTCCACTTT
>NA|TRBJ1-1|TRBV5-1|NA
CASSLEWGGVAEAFF
TGCGCCAGCAGCTTGGAATGGGGGGGAGTGGCTGAAGCTTTCTTT
>NA|TRBJ1-1|TRBV28|NA
CASSDHRDEAFF
TGTGCCAGCAGTGACCACAGGGATGAAGCTTTCTTT
>NA|TRBJ1-1|TRBV7-9|NA
CASSLQGRNTEAFF
TGTGCCAGCAGCTTACAGGGTAGGAACACTGAAGCTTTCTTT
>NA|TRBJ2-3|TRBV30|NA
CAWSPGDTQYF
TGTGCCTGGAGCCCCGGAGATACGCAGTATTTT
>NA|TRBJ2-5|TRBV5-5|TRBD2
CASSFPTGPGGTQYF
TGTGCCAGCAGCTTCCCCACGGGGCCGGGAGGGACCCAGTACTTC
>NA|TRBJ1-1|TRBV27|TRBD1
CASSLTTGGTEAFF
TGTGCCAGCAGCCTGACGACAGGGGGCACTGAAGCTTTCTTT
>NA|TRBJ1-1|TRBV11-3|NA
CASSQDGFDTEAFF
TGTGCCAGCAGTCAGGATGGGTTCGACACTGAAGCTTTCTTT
>NA|TRBJ2-2|TRBV18|NA
CASSLSGLLNTGELFF
TGTGCCAGCTCACTGTCGGGACTCCTGAACACCGGGGAGCTGTTTTTT
>NA|TRBJ2-7|TRBV27|NA
CASSLGLLYEQYF
TGTGCCAGCAGTTTGGGACTCCTATACGAGCAGTACTTC
>NA|TRBJ1-2|TRBV30|NA
CAFFNRIRFGYTF
TGTGCCTTCTTTAACAGAATTAGGTTTGGCTACACCTTC
>NA|TRBJ1-5|TRBV18|TRBD1
CASSPGTGGKQPQHF
TGTGCCAGCTCCCCCGGGACAGGGGGAAAACAGCCCCAGCATTTT
>NA|TRBJ2-7|TRBV5-1|TRBD1
CASSFDTGDYEQYF
TGCGCCAGCAGCTTTGACACAGGGGACTACGAGCAGTACTTC
>once|TRBJ1-2|TRBV3-1/TRBV3-2|NA
CASSQGGQSYYYGYTF
TGTGCCAGCAGCCAAGGAGGTCAGTCTTATTATTATGGCTACACCTTC
>NA|TRBJ1-2|TRBV20-1|NA
CSASGGVRYGYTF
TGCAGTGCTAGTGGTGGAGTGCGCTATGGCTACACCTTC
>NA|TRBJ1-6|TRBV5-6|NA
CASSPGDSPLHF
TGTGCCAGCAGCCCCGGGGATTCACCCCTCCACTTT
>once|TRBJ2-1|TRBV18|TRBD2
CASSPKFLAGDTDNEQFF
TGTGCCAGCTCACCAAAGTTTCTAGCGGGGGATACTGACAATGAGCAGTTCTTC
>NA|TRBJ2-5|TRBV19|TRBD1
CASSDAGGQETQYF
TGTGCCAGTAGTGACGCAGGGGGCCAAGAGACCCAGTACTTC
>NA|TRBJ2-3|TRBV5-1|TRBD2
CASSFQRGASTDTQYF
TGCGCCAGCAGCTTCCAGCGGGGGGCTAGCACAGATACGCAGTATTTT
>NA|TRBJ2-5|TRBV6-4|TRBD1
CASRDRVQETQYF
TGTGCCAGCCGGGACAGGGTACAAGAGACCCAGTACTTC
>few|TRBJ1-2|TRBV30|TRBD1
CAWIPGQGFGYTF
TGTGCCTGGATCCCCGGACAGGGGTTTGGCTACACCTTC
>NA|TRBJ1-1|TRBV10-3|NA
CAILNDRGKTEAFF
TGTGCCATCTTGAACGATCGGGGAAAAACTGAAGCTTTCTTT
>once|TRBJ1-4|TRBV5-1|NA
CASRIGIGGAEKLFF
TGCGCCAGCAGAATCGGAATCGGGGGGGCAGAAAAACTGTTTTTT
>NA|TRBJ1-2|TRBV19|NA
CASSIERESGYGYTF
TGTGCCAGTAGTATAGAGAGGGAATCCGGCTATGGCTACACCTTC
>NA|TRBJ1-2|TRBV10-3|NA
CAINEELHYGYTF
TGTGCCATCAATGAAGAGTTGCACTATGGCTACACCTTC
>NA|TRBJ2-1|TRBV27|TRBD1
CASSPGGYEQFF
TGTGCCAGCAGCCCAGGGGGTTATGAGCAGTTCTTC
>NA|TRBJ1-2|TRBV5-4|NA
CASSLESSGVTNYGYTF
TGTGCCAGCAGCTTGGAGTCGTCGGGGGTGACTAACTATGGCTACACCTTC
>NA|TRBJ1-2|TRBV19|NA
CASSMLAGDRNYGYTF
TGTGCCAGTAGTATGTTGGCGGGCGATCGTAACTATGGCTACACCTTC
>NA|TRBJ1-2|TRBV6-5|NA
CASSYHPGDPDGYTF
TGTGCCAGCAGTTACCACCCGGGAGATCCAGATGGCTACACCTTC
>NA|TRBJ1-5|TRBV7-6|NA
CASSLITGRDQPQHF
TGTGCCAGCAGCTTAATTACCGGGAGGGATCAGCCCCAGCATTTT
>NA|TRBJ1-1|TRBV25-1|NA
CASSELGEAGNTEAFF
TGTGCCAGCAGTGAATTAGGGGAGGCAGGAAACACTGAAGCTTTCTTT
>NA|TRBJ2-3|TRBV7-3|TRBD2
CASSSRRGGNTDTQYF
TGTGCCAGCAGCTCCCGGCGGGGGGGCAACACAGATACGCAGTATTTT
>NA|TRBJ1-2|TRBV6-1|TRBD1
CASSEGIGRGQSGYTF
TGTGCCAGCAGTGAAGGTATCGGCAGGGGGCAGAGTGGCTACACCTTC
>NA|TRBJ2-5|TRBV7-6|TRBD2
CASSFLADLQETQYF
TGTGCCAGCAGCTTCCTAGCGGACCTCCAAGAGACCCAGTACTTC
>once|TRBJ1-1|TRBV4-1|TRBD1
CASSQAPGGTEAFF
TGCGCCAGCAGCCAAGCGCCAGGGGGAACTGAAGCTTTCTTT
>NA|TRBJ1-5|TRBV2|TRBD1
CASRTGVQQPQHF
TGTGCCAGCAGAACAGGGGTTCAGCAGCCCCAGCATTTT
>NA|TRBJ2-7|TRBV6-5|NA
CASRGGGDRRGEQYF
TGTGCCAGCAGAGGCGGAGGGGATCGGCGAGGGGAGCAGTACTTC
>NA|TRBJ1-1|TRBV5-1|NA
CASSPTTGEAFF
TGCGCCAGCAGCCCAACGACAGGTGAAGCTTTCTTT
>few|TRBJ1-6|TRBV30|TRBD1
CAWGQGHNNSPLHF
TGTGCCTGGGGACAGGGTCATAATAATTCACCCCTCCACTTT
>once|TRBJ1-4|TRBV6-1|TRBD1
CASSEWRGQGAFGKLFF
TGTGCCAGCAGTGAATGGCGAGGACAGGGGGCGTTTGGGAAACTGTTTTTT
>NA|TRBJ1-6|TRBV3-1/TRBV3-2|NA
CASSQEPGHNSPLHF
TGTGCCAGCAGCCAAGAGCCAGGGCATAATTCACCCCTCCACTTT
>NA|TRBJ2-3|TRBV5-1|NA
CASSLVASRGDTQYF
TGCGCCAGCAGCTTGGTGGCTAGCAGAGGAGATACGCAGTATTTT
>once|TRBJ2-5|TRBV9|TRBD1
CASSPGQYRETQYF
TGTGCCAGCAGCCCGGGACAGTATCGGGAGACCCAGTACTTC
>NA|TRBJ2-2|TRBV5-1|NA
CASSWSIGAANTGELFF
TGCGCCAGCAGCTGGTCGATCGGAGCGGCGAACACCGGGGAGCTGTTTTTT
>NA|TRBJ1-6|TRBV5-1|NA
CASSLTGNSPLHF
TGCGCCAGCAGCTTAACCGGTAATTCACCCCTCCACTTT
>NA|TRBJ2-3|TRBV29-1|TRBD2
CSAGLGTDTQYF
TGCAGCGCCGGACTAGGCACAGATACGCAGTATTTT
>once|TRBJ1-1|TRBV19|NA
CASSQGNTEAFF
TGTGCCAGTAGTCAGGGAAACACTGAAGCTTTCTTT
>NA|TRBJ1-2|TRBV7-2|TRBD1
CASTVGTGLGSVSGYTF
TGTGCCAGCACCGTCGGGACAGGGTTAGGTAGTGTATCTGGCTACACCTTC
>NA|TRBJ1-2|TRBV12-3/TRBV12-4|NA
CASSPGYGYTF
TGTGCCAGCAGTCCAGGCTATGGCTACACCTTC
>NA|TRBJ1-5|TRBV19|NA
CASSNSGQNIRQPQHF
TGTGCCAGTAGTAACAGCGGACAGAATATCAGGCAGCCCCAGCATTTT
>NA|TRBJ2-5|TRBV30|TRBD1
CAWKLQGARETQYF
TGTGCCTGGAAACTACAGGGGGCGAGAGAGACCCAGTACTTC
>NA|TRBJ2-7|TRBV27|NA
CASSAMGGRGWEQYF
TGTGCCAGCAGTGCCATGGGGGGGCGCGGCTGGGAGCAGTACTTC